Below, 8 T cell receptor beta chains from the same sample are listed, as sequenced in a study of regulatory T cells in long-lasting Graves disease (dated by TCRdb to 2020 to 2023). Receptor amplification or capture employed multiplex PCR. TCRdb names Illumina HiSeq 4000 as the instrument used. CDR3 regions were amplified by Arm-PCR with iRepertoire HTBI primers to construct TCR beta libraries. TCRdb reprocessing: public reads trimmed at Q25 with fastp, clones called with MiXCR, in-frame beta chains kept. One record per CDR3 amino acid sequence lists the most common genes and DNA. This sample holds a few hundred thousand distinct CDR3 sequences; 20% to 25% were observed only once. In total, the top ten clones hold roughly a quarter of the sample. The time point label of this sample denotes: persistent/refractory GD, antithyroid drugs over 5 years with positive TRAb. For both TCR sequencing and RNA sequencing, RNA was extracted from PBMCs using TRIzol.

Sequencing was performed on peripheral blood mononuclear cells (PBMCs), taken when the disease was refractory, from a patient treated with antithyroid drugs. The receptors stem from a woman aged 35 to 49 with Graves disease. Donor details come from another sample of the same person, matched by shared clones.

V and J are TRBV30 and TRBJ2-2, with D unclear. Germline lookup yields CDR1 GTSNPN and CDR2 SVGIG (reference sequence). V was shortened by 3 bases and J by 4 bases, with 6 bases between the two germline ends. The CDR3 is 12 residues long. CDR3 loop: CAWSQATGELFF. The DNA for the CDR3 is TGTGCCTGGAGCCAGGCCACCGGGGAGCTGTTTTTT. Based on the CDR3 plus reference TRBV30 and TRBJ2-2, the full variable domain is SQTIHQWPATLVQPVGSPLSLECTVEGTSNPNLYWYRQAAGRGLQLLFYSVGIGQISSEVPQNLSASRPQDRQFILSSKKLLLSDSGFYLCAWSQATGELFFGEGSRLTVL.

This clonotype was counted at least ten times. The rearrangement uses TRBV28 and TRBJ1-1; D is unresolved. The germline V and J ends were trimmed by 3 bases and 0 bases, with 14 bases remaining between them. Per germline, CDR1 MDHEN and CDR2 SYDVKM. This CDR3 comprises 16 residues. In nucleotides, the CDR3 is TGTGCCAGCAGTTTCTCTCCGGGATCGATGAACACTGAAGCTTTCTTT. This gives the protein CASSFSPGSMNTEAFF.

This clonotype was detected many times. The rearrangement joins TRBV29-1 to TRBJ2-7; the match to TRBD2 covers 13 bases. In germline, CDR1 is SQVTM, CDR2 ANQGSEA. The J segment lost 4 bases and the V segment lost 6 bases, leaving 12 bases of the junction unmatched. This CDR3 has 16 amino acids. The CDR3 nucleotides read TGCAGCGTGTCTGTCCAGGGACTAGCGGGACCATACGAGCAGTACTTC. This translates into CSVSVQGLAGPYEQYF.

This clonotype was observed many times. J is TRBJ1-5 and V is TRBV7-8; D possibly corresponds to TRBD1 (6 bases). Trimming removed 5 bases at V and 3 bases at J, with 17 bases between. The CDR3 extends over 16 amino acids. From germline, CDR1 is SGHVS and CDR2 FQNEAQ. The CDR3 DNA sequence: TGTGCCAGCAGCGGCCAGGGGACATTTGACAATCAGCCCCAGCATTTT. Its translation is CASSGQGTFDNQPQHF.

This clonotype was detected ten times or more. The V gene is TRBV27, the J gene TRBJ1-2; tentatively, D is TRBD1 (5 bases). Trimming stripped 1 base from V and 0 bases from J, with 15 bases between. CDR3 length: 17 amino acids. Germline V CDR1 and CDR2: MNHEY, SMNVEV (reference sequence). DNA of the CDR3: TGTGCCAGCAGTTTATATAGGGGCGCGAGAACTAACTATGGCTACACCTTC. Its translation: CASSLYRGARTNYGYTF.

This rearrangement joins TRBV9 to TRBJ1-3, with 7 bases fitting TRBD1. V trimming: 6 bases; J trimming: 0 bases; junction bases outside the gene matches: 15. Germline V CDR1 and CDR2: SGDLS, YYNGEE. The CDR3 contains 18 residues. For the CDR3, the DNA is TGTGCCAGCACCCTGGGGGGGACAGCAGCCATCTCTGGAAACACCATATATTTT. This translates into CASTLGGTAAISGNTIYF.

The gene calls are TRBV5-1 and TRBJ2-5; 9 bases are a match to TRBD2. CDR1 and CDR2 (germline): SGHRS, YFSETQ. The junction had 9 bases not matched to a gene; V was cut back by 7 bases and J by 2 bases. This CDR3 region has 15 residues. In nucleotides, the CDR3 is TGCGCCAGCTATACCGGGACTAGCTTTCAAGAGACCCAGTACTTC. Translated, it gives CASYTGTSFQETQYF.

This clonotype was counted at least ten times. The V call is TRBV6-1, the J call TRBJ2-5; the D is unclear. V dropped 1 base and J dropped 1 base, with 7 bases sitting between them. Germline CDR1 MNHNS, CDR2 SASEGT. The CDR3 length is 14 residues. The CDR3 region is CASSEGPSQETQYF. DNA of the CDR3: TGTGCCAGCAGTGAAGGCCCCTCCCAAGAGACCCAGTACTTC.